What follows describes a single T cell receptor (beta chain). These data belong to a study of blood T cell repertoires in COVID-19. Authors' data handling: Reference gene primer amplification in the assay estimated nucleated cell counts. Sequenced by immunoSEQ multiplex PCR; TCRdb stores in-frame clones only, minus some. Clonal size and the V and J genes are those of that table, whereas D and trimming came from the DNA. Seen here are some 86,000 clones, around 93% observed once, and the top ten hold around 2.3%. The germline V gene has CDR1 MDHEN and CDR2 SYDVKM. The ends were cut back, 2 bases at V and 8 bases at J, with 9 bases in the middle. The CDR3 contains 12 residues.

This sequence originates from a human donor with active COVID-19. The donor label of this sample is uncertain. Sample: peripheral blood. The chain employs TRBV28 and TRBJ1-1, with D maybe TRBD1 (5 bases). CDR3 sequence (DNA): TGTGCCAGCAGTTTAGGGGCCCGGGAAGCTTTCTTT. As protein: CASSLGAREAFF.